Reported below is one TCR beta chain. This record comes from a study of T-cell reconstitution after alpha-beta-depleted transplantation in children. This sample's TCRbeta library carried unique molecular identifier barcodes. TCRdb used MiXCR to reprocess the PCR reads, holding one entry per CDR3 protein. The data contain around 500,000 distinct CDR3 sequences, 9.5% to 15% of them singletons. The CDR3 runs to 15 residues. In germline, CDR1 is KGHSH, CDR2 LQKENI. Trimming at V came to 4 bases and at J to 9 bases, leaving 6 bases not matched to a gene. The sample in question was PBMCs from the stem cell graft donor, obtained from the stem cell graft. The clonotype comes from a human donor who donated a stem cell graft to a child with combined immunodeficiency. This chain connects TRBV18 to TRBJ2-1; 13 bases match TRBD2. The CDR3, as DNA: TGTGCCAGCTCACAAGGGACTAGCGGGAAGACTGAGCAGTTCTTC. It yields the protein CASSQGTSGKTEQFF.